Listed here is a single T cell receptor beta chain. Any gene name here is a mouse gene name. From the germline J gene comes the end of the CDR3, since the read stops 1 residue before it. This entry is derived from a study of tissue T cells after allogeneic stem cell transplantation. Assay used: immunoSEQ multiplex PCR; TCRdb lists only in-frame clones, some missing. The table lists approximately 22,000 clones, 72% of them singletons. Trimming took off 5 bases at V and 4 bases at J, with 4 bases between the two ends. In germline, CDR1 is FNHDT, CDR2 SITEND (reference sequence). The CDR3 runs to 12 residues.

The chain carries TRBV19 and TRBJ1-6; D is unclear. TRBJ1-6 is flagged as an ORF with uncertain function. This receptor was obtained from a female BALB/c mouse in good health. The strain's MHC type: H2-d. The sample was spleen. The DNA read from the CDR3 is TGTGCCAGCAGGACATATAATTCGCCCCTCTAC. Amino acid sequence: CASRTYNSPLY. The entire CDR3 sequence reads CASRTYNSPLYF.